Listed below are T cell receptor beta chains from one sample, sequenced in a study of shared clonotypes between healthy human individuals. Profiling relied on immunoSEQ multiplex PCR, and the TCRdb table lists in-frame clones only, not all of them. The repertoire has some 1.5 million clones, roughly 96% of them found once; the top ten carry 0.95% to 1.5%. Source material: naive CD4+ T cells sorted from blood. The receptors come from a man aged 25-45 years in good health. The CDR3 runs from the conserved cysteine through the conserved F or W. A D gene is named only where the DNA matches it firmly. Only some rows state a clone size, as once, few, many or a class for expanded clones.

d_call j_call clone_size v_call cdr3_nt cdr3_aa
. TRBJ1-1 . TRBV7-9 TGTGCCAGCAGCATCGAGGGAGCCACTGAAGCTTTCTTT CASSIEGATEAFF
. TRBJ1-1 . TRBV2 TGTGCCAGCAGTGATTTTGTGGTGAACACTGAAGCTTTCTTT CASSDFVVNTEAFF
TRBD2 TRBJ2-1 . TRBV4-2 TGTGCCAGCAGCCAAGTGGACGGACTAGCGGGTAGCTCCTACAATGAGCAGTTCTTC CASSQVDGLAGSSYNEQFF
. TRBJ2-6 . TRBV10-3 TGTGCCACAACTGGGGCCAACGTCCTGACTTTC CATTGANVLTF
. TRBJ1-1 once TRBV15 TGTGCCAAAACTGAACCGAGGGGGGACACTGAAGCTTTCTTT CAKTEPRGDTEAFF
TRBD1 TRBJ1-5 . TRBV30 TGTGCCTGGAGTCCTACGGGACAGGGCCGGTTTCGGCCCCAGCATTTT CAWSPTGQGRFRPQHF
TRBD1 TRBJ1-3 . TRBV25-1 TGTGCCAGCAGGCCGGGACAGGCTGGAAACACCATATATTTT CASRPGQAGNTIYF
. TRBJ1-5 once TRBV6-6 TGTGCCAGAATCCCAGGGAAGAATCAGCCCCAGCATTTT CARIPGKNQPQHF
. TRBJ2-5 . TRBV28 TGTGCCAGCAGTTATCTACGATTTGCAGGGGACGGGATTCAAGAGACCCAGTACTTC CASSYLRFAGDGIQETQYF
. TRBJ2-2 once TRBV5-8 TGTGCCAGCAGCTACGTGACTACCAACACCGGGGAGCTGTTTTTT CASSYVTTNTGELFF
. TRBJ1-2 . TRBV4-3 TGCGCCAGCAGCCAAGATTTCGCGGTTAGCTATGGCTACACCTTC CASSQDFAVSYGYTF
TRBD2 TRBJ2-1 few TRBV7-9 TGTGCCAGCGGCACACCGGGACTAGTCTACAATGAGCAGTTCTTC CASGTPGLVYNEQFF
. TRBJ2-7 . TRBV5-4 TGTGCCAGCAGCTCCCGTTCCAGCTCCTACGAGCAGTACTTC CASSSRSSSYEQYF
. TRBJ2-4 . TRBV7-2 TGTGCCAGCAGCTTAGAACTAGCCAAAAACATTCAGTACTTC CASSLELAKNIQYF
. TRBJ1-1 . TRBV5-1 TGCGCCAGCAGCGCCATGGGGACTAAGGACCCGGAGAACACTGAAGCTTTCTTT CASSAMGTKDPENTEAFF
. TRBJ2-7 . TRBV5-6 TGTGCCAGCAGCCCACCGGGACCGCCCGCCTACGAGCAGTACTTC CASSPPGPPAYEQYF
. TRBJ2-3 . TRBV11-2 TGTGCCAGCAGCGTAGAATCCCATACGCAGTATTTT CASSVESHTQYF
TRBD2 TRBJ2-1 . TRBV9 TGTGCCAGCAGCCAGCTAGCGGTCACCTACAATGAGCAGTTCTTC CASSQLAVTYNEQFF
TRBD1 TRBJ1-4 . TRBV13 TGTGCCAGCAGCACCGACAGGGGGCATGAAAAACTGTTTTTT CASSTDRGHEKLFF
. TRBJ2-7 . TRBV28 TGTGCCAGCAGTTTAGGGGGGCGCGACGAGCAGTACTTC CASSLGGRDEQYF
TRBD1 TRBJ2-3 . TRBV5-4 TGTGCCAGCAACCCCGGCCAGCGACAGGGGACAGATACGCAGTATTTT CASNPGQRQGTDTQYF
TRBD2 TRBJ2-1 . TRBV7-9 TGTGCCAGCAGCTTTGGACTAGCGGGAGGTGAGCAGTTCTTC CASSFGLAGGEQFF
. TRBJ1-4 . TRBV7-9 TGTGCCAGCAGCTTAACAGCGAATGAAAAACTGTTTTTT CASSLTANEKLFF
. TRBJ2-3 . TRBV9 TGTGCCAGCAGCGACGGGAGTCGGGGGGATACGCAGTATTTT CASSDGSRGDTQYF
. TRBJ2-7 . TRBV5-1 TGCGCCAGCAGGGCTGTCTACGAGCAGTACTTC CASRAVYEQYF
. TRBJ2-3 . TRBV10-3 TGTGCCATCAGTGAGCCAGCGGACTATACGCAGTATTTT CAISEPADYTQYF
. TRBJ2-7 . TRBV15 TGTGCCACCAGCCAAGGAGGGCTGGAACTCTACGAGCAGTACTTC CATSQGGLELYEQYF
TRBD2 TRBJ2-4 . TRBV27 TGTGCCAGCAGTTTACTTAGCGGGAGTGCGTACATTCAGTACTTC CASSLLSGSAYIQYF
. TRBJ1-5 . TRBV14 TGTGCCAGCAGCCAAGGGAGGGGGTTTCAGCCCCAGCATTTT CASSQGRGFQPQHF
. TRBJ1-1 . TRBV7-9 TGTGCCAGCAGCTTAGAGGGTATAGGCGGAGAAGCTTTCTTT CASSLEGIGGEAFF
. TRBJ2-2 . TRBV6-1 TGTGCCAGCATCTTTTCCCCAGACACCGGGGAGCTGTTTTTT CASIFSPDTGELFF
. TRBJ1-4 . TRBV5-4 TGTGCCAGCAGCTTGGAAGGCAGACCTAATGAAAAACTGTTTTTT CASSLEGRPNEKLFF
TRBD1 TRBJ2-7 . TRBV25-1 TGTGCCAGCAGTGAATGGGGGACAGGGGGGTACGAGCAGTACTTC CASSEWGTGGYEQYF
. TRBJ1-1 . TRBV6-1 TGTGCCAGCAGTGAATTCGCACAGGGTGAAGCTTTCTTT CASSEFAQGEAFF
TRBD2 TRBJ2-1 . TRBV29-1 TGCAGCATTTTAGGTGCTAGCGGGAGGTACAATGAGCAGTTCTTC CSILGASGRYNEQFF
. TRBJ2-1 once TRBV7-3 TGTGCCAGCAGCAAATTCCGGGACTTGACCTACAATGAGCAGTTCTTC CASSKFRDLTYNEQFF
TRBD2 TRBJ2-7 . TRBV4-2 TGTGCCAGCAGCCAAGACGGGACTAGGAAATACGAGCAGTACTTC CASSQDGTRKYEQYF
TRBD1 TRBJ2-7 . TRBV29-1 TGCAGCGCAAAGACAGGGGAGTTTTTCCACGAGCAGTACTTC CSAKTGEFFHEQYF
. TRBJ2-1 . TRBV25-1 TGTGCCAGCAGTCCCCTAGGGAATGAGCAGTTCTTC CASSPLGNEQFF
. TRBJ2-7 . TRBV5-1 TGCGCCAGCAGCTTGGAGGTAGGGAGCTCCTACGAGCAGTACTTC CASSLEVGSSYEQYF
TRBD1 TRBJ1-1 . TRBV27 TGTGCCAGCAGTTCCCCGGGGGACAGTGAAGCTTTCTTT CASSSPGDSEAFF
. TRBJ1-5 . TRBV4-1 TGCGCCAGCAGCCAAGTCTCGCCGGATAGCAATCAGCCCCAGCATTTT CASSQVSPDSNQPQHF
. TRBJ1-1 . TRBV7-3 TGTGCCAGCAGCTTAACGAATACAGGGAAAACTGAAGCTTTCTTT CASSLTNTGKTEAFF